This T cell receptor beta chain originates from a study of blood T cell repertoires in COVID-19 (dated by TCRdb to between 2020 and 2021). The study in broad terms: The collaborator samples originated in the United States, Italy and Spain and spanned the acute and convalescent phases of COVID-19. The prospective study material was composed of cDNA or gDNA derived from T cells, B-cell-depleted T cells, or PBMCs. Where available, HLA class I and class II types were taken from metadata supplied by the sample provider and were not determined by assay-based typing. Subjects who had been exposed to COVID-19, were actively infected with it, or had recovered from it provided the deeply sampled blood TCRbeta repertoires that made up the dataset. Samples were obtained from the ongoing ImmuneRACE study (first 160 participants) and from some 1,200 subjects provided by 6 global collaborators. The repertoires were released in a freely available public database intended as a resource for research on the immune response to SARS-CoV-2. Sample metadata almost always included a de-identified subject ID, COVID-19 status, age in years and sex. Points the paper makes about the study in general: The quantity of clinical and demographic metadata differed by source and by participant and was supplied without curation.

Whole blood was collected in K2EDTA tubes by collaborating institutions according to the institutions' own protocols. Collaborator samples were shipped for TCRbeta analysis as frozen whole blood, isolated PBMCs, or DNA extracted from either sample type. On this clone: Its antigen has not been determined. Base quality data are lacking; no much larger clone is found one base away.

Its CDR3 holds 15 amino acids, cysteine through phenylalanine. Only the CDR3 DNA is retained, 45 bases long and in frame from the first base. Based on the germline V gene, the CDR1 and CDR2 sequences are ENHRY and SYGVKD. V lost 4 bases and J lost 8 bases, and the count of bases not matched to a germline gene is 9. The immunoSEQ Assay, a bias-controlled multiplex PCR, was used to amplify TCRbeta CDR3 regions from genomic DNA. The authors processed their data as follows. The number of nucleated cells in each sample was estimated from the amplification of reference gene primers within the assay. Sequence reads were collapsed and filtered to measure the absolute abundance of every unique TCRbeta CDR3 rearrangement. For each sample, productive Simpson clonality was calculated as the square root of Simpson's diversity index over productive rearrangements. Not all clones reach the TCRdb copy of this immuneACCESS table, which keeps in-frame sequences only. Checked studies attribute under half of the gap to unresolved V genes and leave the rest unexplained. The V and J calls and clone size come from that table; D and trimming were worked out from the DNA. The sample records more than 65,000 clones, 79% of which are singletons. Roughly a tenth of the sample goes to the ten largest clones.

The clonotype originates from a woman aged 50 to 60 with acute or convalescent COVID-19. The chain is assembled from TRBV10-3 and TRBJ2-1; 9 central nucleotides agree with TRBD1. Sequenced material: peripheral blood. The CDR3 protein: CAISGPGTGTDEQFF. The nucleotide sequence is TGTGCCATCAGTGGTCCCGGGACAGGGACTGATGAGCAGTTCTTC.